This section outlines one T cell receptor (beta chain) sequence together with its context. This sample was taken from a study of CD8 T cells in Susac syndrome. Germline V gene sequence: CDR1 MGHRA, CDR2 YSYEKL. With V trimmed by 1 base and J by 6 bases, 9 bases remained unmatched. The CDR3 sequence is 15 residues long. A quantity of roughly 0.5 to 1 ug RNA underwent reverse transcription using random hexamers. A single record per CDR3 protein comes from TCRdb applying MiXCR to the immunoSEQ multiplex PCR reads. The profile covers about 250,000 distinct CDR3 sequences, with about 94% appearing a single time and around 0.07% taken by the ten largest.

Sequencing was carried out using CD4+ T cells from PBMCs. The genes are TRBV4-1 and TRBJ2-7, with 7 bases identical to TRBD1. The clonotype comes from a human donor with multiple sclerosis. CDR3 residues: CASSQGATGPSEQYF. The CDR3 DNA follows: TGCGCCAGCAGCCAAGGTGCGACAGGGCCGTCCGAGCAGTACTTC.